Shown below are 27 T cell receptor beta chains from a single sample sequenced in a study of identical twins' blood T cells. One entry per CDR3 protein results from TCRdb running MiXCR on the 5' RACE reads. The sample includes roughly 340,000 distinct CDR3 sequences, about 28% of them seen just once. Sequenced sample: PBMCs. Source of these receptors: a woman between 18 and 55 years old in good health.

The genes are TRBV28 and TRBJ2-7; 13 nucleotides agree with TRBD2. V shed 5 bases, J shed 5 bases, and the junction held 6 bases outside the gene matches. Germline values: CDR1 MDHEN, CDR2 SYDVKM. The CDR3 sequence is 15 residues long. CDR3 sequence reads: CASSPWTSGSNEQYF. CDR3 DNA sequence: TGTGCCAGCAGTCCGTGGACTAGCGGGAGTAACGAGCAGTACTTC.

This clonotype was seen only a few times. This sequence joins TRBV7-9 and TRBJ1-2, with D uncertain. Trimming pared 8 bases from V and 4 bases from J, leaving 11 bases between. In germline, CDR1 is SEHNR, CDR2 FQNEAQ (reference sequence). The CDR3 contains 12 residues. The CDR3 nucleotides read TGTGCCAGCGGTCTCGCCGTCTATGGCTACACCTTC. It is translated as CASGLAVYGYTF.

This clonotype was recorded a few times. The V and J genes are TRBV5-1 and TRBJ1-4; D unclear. Trimming cost V 0 bases and J 8 bases, with 14 bases left between them. Germline V gene data show CDR1 as SGHRS and CDR2 as YFSETQ. The CDR3 contains 15 residues. CDR3 residues: CASSLVRDTGEKLFF. CDR3 nucleotide sequence: TGCGCCAGCAGCTTGGTGCGCGACACTGGGGAAAAACTGTTTTTT.

The chain has TRBV20-1 and TRBJ2-1; possibly TRBD2 for D (6 bases). Trimming pared 6 bases from V and 11 bases from J, leaving 20 bases between. The CDR3 spans 13 residues. Per germline, CDR1 DFQATT and CDR2 SNEGSKA (reference sequence). In DNA form, the CDR3 reads TGCAGTGCCGCGAGTCGGGACTTCACAAAGCAGTTCTTC. Amino acids: CSAASRDFTKQFF.

This clonotype was recorded only once. It is likely a read error, because the conserved phenylalanine at the end of the CDR3 is missing. This sequence joins TRBV20-1 and TRBJ1-3, with D tentatively TRBD1 (6 bases). The CDR3 sequence is 12 residues long. The V end was cut by 2 bases, the J end by 6 bases, with 8 bases between. From germline, CDR1 is DFQATT and CDR2 SNEGSKA (reference sequence). DNA for the CDR3: TGCAGTGCTAGATCGGGACAAAACACCATATATTCT. This encodes CSARSGQNTIYS.

This sequence joins TRBV6-2 or TRBV6-3 and TRBJ2-2; D is unresolved. CDR1 is MNHEY and CDR2 is SVGEGT in the germline V gene. Between the trimmed V and J ends, which lost 1 base and 8 bases, there was a span of 5 bases. The CDR3 totals 12 residues. The DNA for the CDR3 is TGTGCCAGCAGTTACTGGGAAGGGGAGCTGTTTTTT. Amino acids: CASSYWEGELFF.

With respect to this clonotype: A much larger clone sits a single nucleotide away, making a read error possible. The genes are TRBV29-1 and TRBJ1-1; a weak D match, TRBD1 (5 bases). Trimming removed 5 bases at V and 6 bases at J, with 19 bases between. Germline CDR1 SQVTM, CDR2 ANQGSEA. This CDR3 region has 14 residues. CDR3 in DNA: TGCAGCGTTCAAACGTGCAGGGTTAGGGCTGAAGCTTTCTTT. Translation: CSVQTCRVRAEAFF.

This chain connects TRBV6-5 to TRBJ2-2; D is unclear. Trimming left V 7 bases short and J 11 bases short, with 17 bases between. The CDR3 length is 13 residues. Looked up from germline, CDR1 is MNHEY and CDR2 is SVGAGI. The CDR3 is CASTTRLPRELFF. For the CDR3, the DNA is TGTGCCAGCACCACCCGGCTCCCCAGAGAGCTGTTTTTT.

To note about this clonotype: A much larger clone differs from this one at a single base, so this may be a read error. The chain recombines TRBV20-1 with TRBJ1-2, with D possibly matching TRBD1 (5 bases). CDR1 and CDR2 from the germline V gene are DFQATT and SNEGSKA (reference sequence). The length of the CDR3 is 11 residues. CDR3 DNA: TGCAGTGTTCCAGGGTGCTTGGTCTCCTCTTTC. Residues: CSVPGCLVSSF.

V and J are TRBV4-3 and TRBJ1-4, with D possibly TRBD1 on 6 matching bases. Deletions cut 1 base from V and 7 bases from J, with 10 bases between. In germline, CDR1 is LGHNA, CDR2 YSLEER. The CDR3 consists of 14 residues. In nucleotides, the CDR3 is TGCGCCAGCAGCCAAGCCTACAGGGTTGAAAAACTGTTTTTT. It is translated as CASSQAYRVEKLFF.

This clonotype came up a few times. This chain uses TRBV7-9 with TRBJ2-3; D gene unclear. Trimming pared 7 bases from V and 0 bases from J, leaving 11 bases between. Germline V CDR1 and CDR2: SEHNR, FQNEAQ (reference sequence). The CDR3 runs to 14 residues. The CDR3 spells CASTVTESTDTQYF. CDR3 nucleotides: TGTGCCAGCACCGTAACCGAAAGCACAGATACGCAGTATTTT.

The rearrangement joins TRBV7-8 to TRBJ2-3, with D unclear. Trimming cost V 2 bases and J 1 base, with 10 bases left between them. In germline, CDR1 is SGHVS, CDR2 FQNEAQ. This CDR3 region has 15 residues. CDR3 DNA sequence: TGTGCCAGCAGCTTATATGGGTCTCGCACAGATACGCAGTATTTT. Translating it yields CASSLYGSRTDTQYF.

The V and J genes are TRBV5-1 and TRBJ1-1; D ambiguous. CDR3 size: 14 residues. V was shortened by 2 bases and J by 3 bases, with 11 bases between the two germline ends. Germline loops: CDR1 SGHRS, CDR2 YFSETQ. CDR3 DNA: TGCGCCAGCAGCTTTTCGGGGTTGGACACTGAAGCTTTCTTT. This translates into CASSFSGLDTEAFF.

This clonotype was detected many times. The J gene is TRBJ2-3, the V gene TRBV29-1; D remains unclear. CDR1 and CDR2 from the germline V gene are SQVTM and ANQGSEA. This CDR3 is 13 amino acids long. Trimming removed 1 base from V and 2 bases from J, with 7 bases in between. CDR3 DNA: TGCAGCGTTGAAGGTCTAGTCACAGATACGCAGTATTTT. It is translated as CSVEGLVTDTQYF.

This clonotype has at least ten counts. The rearrangement links TRBV20-1 to TRBJ2-7; the match to TRBD1 covers 8 bases. From germline, CDR1 is DFQATT and CDR2 SNEGSKA (reference sequence). The J segment lost 1 base and the V segment lost 0 bases, leaving 8 bases of the junction unmatched. This CDR3 is built from 16 residues. The CDR3: CSARDLTQGVSYEQYF. The CDR3 bases are TGCAGTGCTAGAGATCTAACACAGGGGGTTTCCTACGAGCAGTACTTC.

In its sample, this clonotype was seen many times. This chain uses TRBV6-5 with TRBJ1-3; D is unresolved. With 2 bases removed from V and 0 bases from J, the gap between germline ends came to 11 bases. This CDR3 has 16 residues. Germline V lookup: CDR1 MNHEY, CDR2 SVGAGI. CDR3 DNA: TGTGCCAGCAGTTACCGACCAACCTTCTCTGGAAACACCATATATTTT. Amino acids: CASSYRPTFSGNTIYF.

The chain has TRBV27 and TRBJ1-2, with D perhaps TRBD1 (5 bases). Trimming shortened V by 6 bases and J by 5 bases, and 10 bases separated the two germline ends. The CDR3 spans 12 residues. The germline gives CDR1 MNHEY, CDR2 SMNVEV (reference sequence). The CDR3 sequence: CASSRRGYGYTF. The CDR3 DNA sequence: TGTGCCAGCAGCCGGAGGGGTTATGGCTACACCTTC.

This clonotype was observed a few times. The chain joins TRBV5-6 to TRBJ2-7; D possibly corresponds to TRBD1 (5 bases). The CDR3 is 17 residues long. V lost 0 bases to trimming and J lost 5 bases, with 21 bases between them. Germline-derived CDR1 and CDR2 are SGHDT and YYEEEE. The CDR3 DNA is TGTGCCAGCAGCTTGGAGCGTTTCACGCGGACAATCAACGAGCAGTACTTC. Its translation: CASSLERFTRTINEQYF.

In its sample, this clonotype was seen a few times. The chain recombines TRBV20-1 with TRBJ1-5; D possibly corresponds to TRBD1 (5 bases). This CDR3 contains 17 residues. Germline V gene data show CDR1 as DFQATT and CDR2 as SNEGSKA (reference sequence). Trimming stripped 1 base from V and 1 base from J, with 17 bases between. The CDR3: CSARVGRVWGSNQPQHF. CDR3 in DNA: TGCAGTGCTAGAGTCGGCAGGGTCTGGGGAAGCAATCAGCCCCAGCATTTT.

The chain uses TRBV6-2 or TRBV6-3 and TRBJ2-4, with D possibly being TRBD1 or TRBD2 (5 bases each). Germline CDR1 is MNHEY and CDR2 is SVGEGT. The ends were cut back, 7 bases at V and 0 bases at J, with 10 bases in the middle. This CDR3 is built from 14 residues. This CDR3 is CASTGTIAKNIQYF. CDR3 coding DNA: TGTGCCAGCACCGGGACCATAGCCAAAAACATTCAGTACTTC.

This clonotype has ten or more counts. V gene TRBV20-1 combines with J gene TRBJ1-2, with 7 nucleotides matching TRBD1. The length of the CDR3 is 14 residues. Unmatched junction bases numbered 10, after V lost 5 bases and J lost 4 bases. Germline CDR1 DFQATT, CDR2 SNEGSKA (reference sequence). CDR3 loop: CSARQQGHLYGYTF. For the CDR3, the DNA is TGCAGTGCTCGCCAACAGGGGCACCTCTATGGCTACACCTTC.

This chain joins TRBV7-9 and TRBJ2-1; D gene uncertain. The CDR3 sequence is 11 residues long. V dropped 7 bases and J dropped 8 bases, with 9 bases sitting between them. Germline V lookup: CDR1 SEHNR, CDR2 FQNEAQ (reference sequence). The CDR3: CASTDRDEQFF. In nucleotides, the CDR3 is TGTGCCAGCACGGACCGAGATGAGCAGTTCTTC.

V is TRBV20-1 and J is TRBJ1-6; the D gene is possibly TRBD1 (5 bases). Germline lookup yields CDR1 DFQATT and CDR2 SNEGSKA (reference sequence). With 6 bases removed from V and 3 bases from J, the gap between germline ends came to 12 bases. CDR3 size: 14 residues. Here the CDR3 DNA reads TGCAGTGCCCCCGACAGTGGCTATAATTCACCCCTCCACTTT. Translation gives CSAPDSGYNSPLHF.

This clonotype was seen many times. The chain carries TRBV5-1 and TRBJ1-3; D not resolved. The CDR3 totals 13 residues. The V end lost 6 bases, the J end lost 0 bases, and 7 bases lay between the germline ends. Germline CDR1 and CDR2: SGHRS and YFSETQ. CDR3 protein: CASIPDSGNTIYF. CDR3 nucleotide sequence: TGCGCCAGCATTCCGGACTCTGGAAACACCATATATTTT. The full variable domain, in which reference TRBV5-1 and TRBJ1-3 provide the parts outside the CDR3, is KAGVTQTPRYLIKTRGQQVTLSCSPISGHRSVSWYQQTPGQGLQFLFEYFSETQRNKGNFPGRFSGRQFSNSRSEMNVSTLELGDSALYLCASIPDSGNTIYFGEGSWLTVV.

This clonotype has a handful of counts. The chain combines TRBV27 with TRBJ1-2; no firm D call. Germline V CDR1 and CDR2: MNHEY, SMNVEV (reference sequence). V was clipped by 3 bases and J by 4 bases, with 9 bases between them. This CDR3 is 13 amino acids long. This CDR3 reads CASSLSVGYGYTF. In nucleotides, the CDR3 is TGTGCCAGCAGTTTGTCGGTGGGCTATGGCTACACCTTC.

This clonotype was recorded many times. The chain has TRBV3-1 and TRBJ2-3; no firm D call. Germline lookup yields CDR1 LGHDT and CDR2 YNNKEL (reference sequence). The CDR3 runs to 12 residues. Deletions cut 6 bases from V and 2 bases from J, with 6 bases between. The CDR3 here is CASSRTTDTQYF. For the CDR3, the DNA is TGTGCCAGCAGTCGAACCACAGATACGCAGTATTTT.

This clonotype was counted between two and nine times. The chain links TRBV30 to TRBJ2-3; D possibly corresponds to TRBD1 (5 bases). This CDR3 spans 13 amino acids. In germline, CDR1 is GTSNPN, CDR2 SVGIG (reference sequence). V lost 2 bases, J lost 8 bases, and 14 bases lay in between. CDR3 sequence reads: CAWSWQGTGTQYF. CDR3 sequence (DNA): TGTGCCTGGAGTTGGCAGGGAACTGGTACGCAGTATTTT. Complete variable domain (other parts from reference TRBV30 and TRBJ2-3): SQTIHQWPATLVQPVGSPLSLECTVEGTSNPNLYWYRQAAGRGLQLLFYSVGIGQISSEVPQNLSASRPQDRQFILSSKKLLLSDSGFYLCAWSWQGTGTQYFGPGTRLTVL.